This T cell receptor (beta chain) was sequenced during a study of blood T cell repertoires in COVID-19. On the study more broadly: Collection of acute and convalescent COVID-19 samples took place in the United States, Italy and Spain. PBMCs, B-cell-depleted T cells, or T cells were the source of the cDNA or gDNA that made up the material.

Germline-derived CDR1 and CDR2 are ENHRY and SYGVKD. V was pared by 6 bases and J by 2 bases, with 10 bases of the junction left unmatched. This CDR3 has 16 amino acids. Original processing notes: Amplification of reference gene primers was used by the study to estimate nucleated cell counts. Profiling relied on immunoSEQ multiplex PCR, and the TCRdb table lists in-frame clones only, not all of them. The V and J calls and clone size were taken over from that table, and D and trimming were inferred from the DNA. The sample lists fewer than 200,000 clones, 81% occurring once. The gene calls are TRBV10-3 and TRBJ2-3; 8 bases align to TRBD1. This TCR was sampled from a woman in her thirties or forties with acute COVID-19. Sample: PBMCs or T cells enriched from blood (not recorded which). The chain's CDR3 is CAIRGRGQKPTDTQYF. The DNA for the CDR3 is TGTGCCATCAGGGGCAGGGGGCAGAAGCCCACAGATACGCAGTATTTT.